Listed below are T cell receptor beta chains from one sample, sequenced in a study of cytomegalovirus exposure and HLA in healthy donors. Assay used: immunoSEQ multiplex PCR; TCRdb lists only in-frame clones, some missing. The sample consists of about 180,000 clones, roughly 80% of them appearing once. The sequenced sample consisted of PBMCs. The receptors derive from a male donor in good health and CMV-seronegative. The CDR3 runs from the conserved cysteine through the conserved F or W.

j_call v_call cdr3_aa
TRBJ2-5 TRBV4-3 CASSHSGTSGIGETQYF
TRBJ2-1 TRBV4-2 CASSQGQGFNEQFF
TRBJ2-1 TRBV7-6 CASSTNRNEQFF
TRBJ2-7 TRBV27 CASRPGDSPYEQYF
TRBJ1-4 TRBV6-5 CASSLYPGQDEKLFF
TRBJ2-1 TRBV18 CASSAGQGFNEQFF
. TRBV15 CATSRGASSGVQETQYF
TRBJ2-5 TRBV11-1 CASSSRVAGGETQYF
TRBJ2-3 TRBV4-1 CASSQIGGPDTQYF
TRBJ2-2 TRBV2 CASSEVGGGATGELFF
TRBJ2-1 TRBV4-1 CASSQGGQGGSYNEQFF
TRBJ2-7 TRBV28 CASSTRTGRSSYEQYF
TRBJ2-7 TRBV18 CASSPAVQRYEQYF
TRBJ2-5 TRBV7-3 CASSSTGRRPSGRGETQYF
TRBJ2-3 TRBV7-3 CASSALAGRDTQYF
TRBJ2-1 TRBV11-2 CASSSSGGPIQFF
TRBJ1-4 TRBV5-3 CARSLSNSPEGYNEKLFF
TRBJ1-2 TRBV6-1 CASSDRTGRLYGYTF
TRBJ1-5 TRBV19 CASSASGTGQTQHF
TRBJ2-5 TRBV6-4 CASSPKGGEETQYF
TRBJ1-2 TRBV29-1 CSVTVDRGQDGYTF
TRBJ2-5 TRBV19 CASSIDLFGLSQETQYF
TRBJ1-3 TRBV28 CASSFDTFSGNTIYF
TRBJ2-7 TRBV30 CAWSRGGRVYEQYF
TRBJ2-7 TRBV19 CASSAGTESPTYEQYF
TRBJ1-1 TRBV29-1 CSVGPGLDTEAFF
TRBJ2-7 TRBV6-1 CASSHSGSSLYEQYF
TRBJ2-3 TRBV27 CASSWGTSGSTDTQYF
TRBJ2-1 TRBV7-9 CASSLGGTGAYNEQFF
TRBJ2-5 TRBV30 CAWSVGQGLQETQYF
TRBJ2-5 TRBV7-7 CASSRDRGETQYF
TRBJ2-7 TRBV5-1 CASSLEGQLSYEQYF
TRBJ2-3 TRBV7-3 CASSSLGTANTDTQYF
TRBJ2-7 TRBV29-1 CSALEVREQYF
TRBJ1-2 TRBV9 CASSVAVTGIDGYTF
TRBJ2-7 TRBV28 CASSSGTGVRREQYF
TRBJ2-2 TRBV5-5 CASSLLAGVIGELFF
TRBJ1-1 TRBV28 CASSLFGTGGRNTEAFF
TRBJ1-4 TRBV4-2 CASSLKGDSPTNEKLFF
TRBJ2-1 TRBV20-1 CSAYFYNEQFF
TRBJ2-3 TRBV18 CASSPRGGMSADTQYF
TRBJ2-5 TRBV27 CASIPRGQETQYF
TRBJ2-1 TRBV9 CASSPKRTSGYNEQFF
TRBJ2-1 TRBV11-2 CASSSFTAGGGNEQFF
TRBJ1-1 TRBV19 CASSIFRGNTEAFF
TRBJ1-3 TRBV6-5 CASSYTRGTGNTIYF
TRBJ2-7 TRBV7-9 CASSLGPWGDEQYF